This T cell receptor (beta chain) derives from a study of blood T cell repertoires in COVID-19. For the study at large: The samples span acute and convalescent COVID-19 from the United States, Italy and Spain. Nucleic acid was either cDNA or gDNA, and it came from T cells, B-cell-depleted T cells, or PBMCs.

Participants spanned ages about 18 to 100 years and resided in 20 to 30 US areas. The recovered donors of Cohort 3 showed two negative PCRs, clearance, or symptom resolution. The germline V gene encodes CDR1 PRHDT and CDR2 FYEKMQ (reference sequence). The V gene end was trimmed by 1 base and the J gene end by 10 bases; junction bases not matched to a gene: 9. The CDR3 extends over 14 amino acids. Assay: immunoSEQ multiplex PCR; the TCRdb copy retains only in-frame clones and omits some. The sample consists of 280,000 or so clones, 85% of them appearing once. This rearrangement joins TRBV13 to TRBJ1-2; TRBD1 agrees at 7 bases. The TCR originated in a woman between 45 and 60 years old who had recovered from COVID-19. Sequenced sample: PBMCs or T cells enriched from blood (not recorded which). CDR3 protein: CASSLDRGNSAYTF. CDR3 sequence (DNA): TGTGCCAGCAGCTTAGACAGGGGAAATAGTGCCTACACCTTC.